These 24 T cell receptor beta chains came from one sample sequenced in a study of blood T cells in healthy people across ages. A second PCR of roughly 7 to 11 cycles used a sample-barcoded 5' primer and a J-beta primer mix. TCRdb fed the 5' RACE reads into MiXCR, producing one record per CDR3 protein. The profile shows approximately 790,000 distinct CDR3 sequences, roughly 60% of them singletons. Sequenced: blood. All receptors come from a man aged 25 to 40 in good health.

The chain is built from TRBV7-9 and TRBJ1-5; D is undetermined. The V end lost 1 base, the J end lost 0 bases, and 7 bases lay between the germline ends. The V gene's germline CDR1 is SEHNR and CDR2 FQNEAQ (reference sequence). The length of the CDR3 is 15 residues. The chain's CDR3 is CASSLGSNSNQPQHF. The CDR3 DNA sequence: TGTGCCAGCAGCTTAGGCAGTAATAGCAATCAGCCCCAGCATTTT.

CDR3 in amino acids: CASKGGQETQYF. CDR3 nucleotides: TGTGCCAGCAAAGGGGGGCAAGAGACCCAGTACTTC. J is TRBJ2-5 and V is TRBV6-5; possibly TRBD1 or TRBD2 for D (6 bases each). Germline V gene data show CDR1 as MNHEY and CDR2 as SVGAGI. V was pared by 7 bases and J by 2 bases, with 8 bases between. CDR3 size: 12 residues.

As DNA, the CDR3 is TGCAGTGCTAGACCGACAGGGGGCAGGGAGACCCAGTACTTC. Protein product: CSARPTGGRETQYF. The chain is built from TRBV20-1 and TRBJ2-5; 10 nucleotides line up with TRBD1. The V gene's germline CDR1 is DFQATT and CDR2 SNEGSKA (reference sequence). V trimming: 2 bases; J trimming: 5 bases; junction bases outside the gene matches: 5. The CDR3 runs to 14 residues.

CDR3 nucleotides: TGTGCCAGCAGTCCCCAACTAGAGGCAAAGGAGCAGTACTTC. Its protein is CASSPQLEAKEQYF. This rearrangement joins TRBV12-3 or TRBV12-4 to TRBJ2-4, with D possibly being TRBD2 (5 bases). The CDR3 has 14 amino acids. V lost 5 bases and J lost 13, with 21 bases in between.

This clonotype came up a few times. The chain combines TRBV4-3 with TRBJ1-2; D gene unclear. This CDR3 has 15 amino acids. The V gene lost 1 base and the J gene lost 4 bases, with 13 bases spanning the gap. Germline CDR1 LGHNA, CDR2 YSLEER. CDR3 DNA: TGCGCCAGCAGCCAAGTCCCCGGGGAACGCTATGGCTACACCTTC. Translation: CASSQVPGERYGYTF.

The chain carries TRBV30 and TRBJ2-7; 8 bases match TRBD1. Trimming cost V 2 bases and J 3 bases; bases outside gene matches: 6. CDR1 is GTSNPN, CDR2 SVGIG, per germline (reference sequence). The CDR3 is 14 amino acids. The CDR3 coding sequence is TGTGCCTGGAGTCCCCGGGACAGGAGCTACGAGCAGTACTTC. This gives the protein CAWSPRDRSYEQYF.

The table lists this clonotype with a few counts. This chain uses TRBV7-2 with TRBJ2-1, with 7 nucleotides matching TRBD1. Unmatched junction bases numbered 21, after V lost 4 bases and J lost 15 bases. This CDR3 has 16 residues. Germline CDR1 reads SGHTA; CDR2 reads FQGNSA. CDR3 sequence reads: CASSSHSLGTALSAFF. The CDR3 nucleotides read TGTGCCAGCAGCTCCCACTCCTTAGGGACAGCTCTTTCGGCGTTCTTC.

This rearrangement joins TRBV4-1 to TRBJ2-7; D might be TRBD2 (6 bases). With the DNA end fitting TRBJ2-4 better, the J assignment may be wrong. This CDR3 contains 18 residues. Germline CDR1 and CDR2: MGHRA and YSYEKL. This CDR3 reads CASSQLPPAGGFENIQYF. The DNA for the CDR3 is TGCGCCAGCAGCCAACTTCCCCCCGCTGGAGGGTTCGAAAACATTCAGTACTTC.

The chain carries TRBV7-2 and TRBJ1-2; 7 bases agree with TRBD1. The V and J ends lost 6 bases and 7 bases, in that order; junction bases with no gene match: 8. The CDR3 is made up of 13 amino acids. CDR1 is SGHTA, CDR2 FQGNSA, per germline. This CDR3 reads CASSREGAGGYTF. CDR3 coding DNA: TGTGCCAGCAGTCGGGAGGGGGCCGGTGGCTACACCTTC.

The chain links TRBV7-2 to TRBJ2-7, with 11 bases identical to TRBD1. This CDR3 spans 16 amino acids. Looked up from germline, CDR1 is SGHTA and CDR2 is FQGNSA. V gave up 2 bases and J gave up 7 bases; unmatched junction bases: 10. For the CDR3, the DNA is TGTGCCAGCAGCTTACCCGGACAGGGGGCGACGTGGGAGCAGTACTTC. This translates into CASSLPGQGATWEQYF.

CDR3 residues: CASSLAGEGAVYEQYF. For the CDR3, the DNA is TGTGCCAGCAGTTTAGCTGGGGAGGGGGCTGTTTACGAGCAGTACTTC. V and J are TRBV12-3 or TRBV12-4 and TRBJ2-7, with D tentatively TRBD1 or TRBD2 (7 bases each). The length of the CDR3 is 16 residues. Trimming shortened V by 0 bases and J by 4 bases, and 16 bases separated the two germline ends.

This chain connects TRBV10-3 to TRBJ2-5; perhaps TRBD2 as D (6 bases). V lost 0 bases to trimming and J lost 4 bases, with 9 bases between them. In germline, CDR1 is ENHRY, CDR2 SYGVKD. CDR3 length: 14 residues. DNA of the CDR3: TGTGCCATCAGTGAGTCGAACGGGGGAGAGACCCAGTACTTC. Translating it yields CAISESNGGETQYF.

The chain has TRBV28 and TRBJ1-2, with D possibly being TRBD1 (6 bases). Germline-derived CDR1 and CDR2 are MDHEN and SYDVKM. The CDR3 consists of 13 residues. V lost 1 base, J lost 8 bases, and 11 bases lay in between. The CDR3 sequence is CASSLFPGEGYTF. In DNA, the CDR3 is TGTGCCAGCAGTTTATTCCCAGGGGAAGGCTACACCTTC.

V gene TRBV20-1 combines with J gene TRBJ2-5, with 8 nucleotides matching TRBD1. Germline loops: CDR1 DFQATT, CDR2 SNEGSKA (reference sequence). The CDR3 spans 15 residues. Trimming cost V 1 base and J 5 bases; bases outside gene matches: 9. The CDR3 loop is CSARGNRGLSETQYF. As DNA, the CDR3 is TGCAGTGCTAGAGGGAACAGGGGGTTATCGGAGACCCAGTACTTC.

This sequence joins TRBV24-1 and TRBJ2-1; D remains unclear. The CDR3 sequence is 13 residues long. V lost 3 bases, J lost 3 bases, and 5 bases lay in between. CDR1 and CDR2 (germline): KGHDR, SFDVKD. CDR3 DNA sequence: TGTGCCACCAGTGATATTAGCTACAATGAGCAGTTCTTC. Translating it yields CATSDISYNEQFF.

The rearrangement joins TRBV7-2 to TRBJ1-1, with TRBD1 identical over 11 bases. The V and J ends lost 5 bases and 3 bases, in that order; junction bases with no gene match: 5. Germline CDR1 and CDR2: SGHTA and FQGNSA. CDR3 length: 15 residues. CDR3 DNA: TGTGCCAGCAGCGCCCGGGACAGGGGGTACACTGAAGCTTTCTTT. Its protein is CASSARDRGYTEAFF.

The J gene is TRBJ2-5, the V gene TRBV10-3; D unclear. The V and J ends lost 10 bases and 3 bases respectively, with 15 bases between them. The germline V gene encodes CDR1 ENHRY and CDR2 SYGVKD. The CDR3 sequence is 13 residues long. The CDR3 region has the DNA TGTGCCAGCGGAGATAATTTTGAAGAGACCCAGTACTTC. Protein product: CASGDNFEETQYF.

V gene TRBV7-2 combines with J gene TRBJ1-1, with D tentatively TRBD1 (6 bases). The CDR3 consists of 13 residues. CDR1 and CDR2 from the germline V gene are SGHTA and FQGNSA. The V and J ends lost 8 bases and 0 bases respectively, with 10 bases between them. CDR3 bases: TGTGCCAGCCGCACAGGGCTGAACACTGAAGCTTTCTTT. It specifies CASRTGLNTEAFF.

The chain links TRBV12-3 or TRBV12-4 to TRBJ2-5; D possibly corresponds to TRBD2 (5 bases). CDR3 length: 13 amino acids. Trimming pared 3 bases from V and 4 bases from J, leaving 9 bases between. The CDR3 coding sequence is TGTGCCAGCAGTTTTGTAGCGCCAGAGACCCAGTACTTC. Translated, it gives CASSFVAPETQYF.

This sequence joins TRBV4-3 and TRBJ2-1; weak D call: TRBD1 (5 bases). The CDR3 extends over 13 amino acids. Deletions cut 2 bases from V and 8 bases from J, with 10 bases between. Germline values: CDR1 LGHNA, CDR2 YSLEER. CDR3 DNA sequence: TGCGCCAGCAGCCAATCCAGGGTTGATGAGCAGTTCTTC. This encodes CASSQSRVDEQFF.

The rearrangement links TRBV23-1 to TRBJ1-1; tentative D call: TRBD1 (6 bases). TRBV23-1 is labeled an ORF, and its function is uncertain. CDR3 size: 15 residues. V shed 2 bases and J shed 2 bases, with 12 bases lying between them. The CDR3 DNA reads TGCGCCAGCAGTCAAATGGACAGACTCAACACTGAAGCTTTCTTT. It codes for CASSQMDRLNTEAFF.

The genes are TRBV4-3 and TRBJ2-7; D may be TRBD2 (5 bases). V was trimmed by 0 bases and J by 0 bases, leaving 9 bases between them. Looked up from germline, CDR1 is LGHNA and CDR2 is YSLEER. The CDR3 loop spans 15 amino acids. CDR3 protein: CASSQEIASSYEQYF. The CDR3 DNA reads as TGCGCCAGCAGCCAAGAGATAGCGAGCTCCTACGAGCAGTACTTC.

The CDR3 loop is CASSLGQGEGEQYF. The CDR3 nucleotides read TGTGCCAGCTCACTCGGACAGGGTGAAGGCGAGCAGTACTTC. This chain connects TRBV18 to TRBJ2-7, with TRBD1 identical over 8 bases. This CDR3 contains 14 residues. Germline values: CDR1 KGHSH, CDR2 LQKENI. Losses at the gene ends were 4 bases for V and 6 bases for J; bases not matched to a gene: 8.

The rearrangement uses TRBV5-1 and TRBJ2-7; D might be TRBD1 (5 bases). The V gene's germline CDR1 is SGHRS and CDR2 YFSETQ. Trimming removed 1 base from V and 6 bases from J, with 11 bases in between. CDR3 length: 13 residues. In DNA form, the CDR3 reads TGCGCCAGCAGCTTGTACAGGTCAAGCGAGCAGTACTTC. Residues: CASSLYRSSEQYF.